This T cell receptor beta chain appears in the sequencing data of a study of CD8 T cells in Susac syndrome. V was cut by 6 bases and J by 8 bases, with 22 bases left in between. Germline V gene data show CDR1 as SNHLY and CDR2 as FYNNEI. The CDR3 runs 15 residues. About 0.5 to 1 ug RNA was reverse transcribed with random hexamers. By means of immunoSEQ multiplex PCR, TCR beta CDR3 spanning 54 Vbeta and 13 Jbeta underwent amplification. TCRdb re-called the immunoSEQ multiplex PCR reads through MiXCR, storing one row per CDR3 protein. The profile covers 110,000 or so distinct CDR3 sequences, with 90% to 96% appearing a single time and roughly 0.099% taken by the ten largest.

The clonotype was recovered from a human donor in good health. The specimen sequenced was CD4+ T cells from PBMCs. The chain couples TRBV2 to TRBJ1-2; tentatively, D is TRBD1 (6 bases). The CDR3 spells CASSETDRLASGYTF. Written as DNA, the CDR3 is TGTGCCAGCAGCGAGACCGACAGGCTGGCGTCAGGCTACACCTTC.